The 17 T cell receptor beta chains below come from one sample, sequenced in a study of blood T cells in healthy people across ages. Using a J-beta primer mix together with a sample-barcoded 5' primer, a second PCR was run for about 6 to 11 cycles. TCRdb reprocessed the 5' RACE reads with MiXCR, giving one entry per CDR3 protein. The repertoire holds over a million distinct CDR3 sequences, around 25% seen once, with 0.65% to 0.95% in the top ten. This sample also belongs to another study, concerning T cells of mothers and their children.

What was sequenced was blood. The receptors derive from a girl aged 2-9 years in good health.

The V call is TRBV27, the J call TRBJ2-7; TRBD1 is a possible D gene (6 bases). Germline V lookup: CDR1 MNHEY, CDR2 SMNVEV (reference sequence). Trimming stripped 4 bases from V and 0 bases from J, with 13 bases between. The CDR3 has 15 residues. The CDR3 spells CASSSPQGSSYEQYF. DNA of the CDR3: TGTGCCAGCAGTTCCCCCCAGGGGTCCTCCTACGAGCAGTACTTC.

The chain joins TRBV4-3 to TRBJ2-1; 10 bases map to TRBD2. The length of the CDR3 is 16 residues. The germline V gene has CDR1 LGHNA and CDR2 YSLEER. Trimming cost V 0 bases and J 4 bases; bases outside gene matches: 3. The CDR3 DNA reads TGCGCCAGCAGCCAAGATGTAGCGGGGGGATACAATGAGCAGTTCTTC. It encodes CASSQDVAGGYNEQFF.

The sample holds a few counts of this clonotype. One junction end does not reproduce the germline sequence, and a read error may be involved. J is TRBJ2-3 and V is TRBV6-5, with no clear D. Germline V gene sequence: CDR1 MNHEY, CDR2 SVGAGI. CDR3 length equals 13 residues. For the CDR3, the DNA is TGCGCTAAACGGCCGTGTGAAACAGATACGCAGTATTTT. This codes for CAKRPCETDTQYF.

The DNA for the CDR3 is TGTGCCAGCAGCATACAGACAGTGCCCTACAATGAGCAGTTCTTC. As protein: CASSIQTVPYNEQFF. V is TRBV7-3 and J is TRBJ2-1; D possibly corresponds to TRBD1 (5 bases). V gave up 5 bases and J gave up 2 bases, with 13 bases separating them. The CDR3 contains 15 residues. Germline assignment: CDR1 SGHTA and CDR2 FQGTGA. Using reference TRBV7-3 and TRBJ2-1 for the parts outside the CDR3, the full variable domain is GAGVSQTPSNKVTEKGKYVELRCDPISGHTALYWYRQSLGQGPEFLIYFQGTGAADDSGLPNDRFFAVRPEGSVSTLKIQRTERGDSAVYLCASSIQTVPYNEQFFGPGTRLTVL.

The CDR3 nucleotides are TGTGCCAGCAGTTACCAGGACCCTTTCACAGATACGCAGTATTTT. Translation gives CASSYQDPFTDTQYF. This sequence joins TRBV12-3 or TRBV12-4 and TRBJ2-3, with D unresolved. Trimming cost V 4 bases and J 2 bases, with 13 bases left between them. The CDR3 has 15 amino acids.

The rearrangement links TRBV12-3 or TRBV12-4 to TRBJ2-3; no definite D call. Trimming shortened V by 7 bases and J by 0 bases, and 11 bases separated the two germline ends. This CDR3 has 14 amino acids. The CDR3 DNA is TGTGCCAGCACCCGGGCCTCTAGCACAGATACGCAGTATTTT. It is translated as CASTRASSTDTQYF.

This clonotype was recorded at least ten times. The CDR3 coding sequence is TGCAGTGCTAGAACCGAGGGGTTTCTGGGGCTTGGCTATGGCTACACCTTC. This sequence encodes CSARTEGFLGLGYGYTF. The chain joins TRBV20-1 to TRBJ1-2, with D perhaps TRBD1 (5 bases). The CDR3 consists of 17 residues. Germline V gene sequence: CDR1 DFQATT, CDR2 SNEGSKA (reference sequence). The V end lost 2 bases, the J end lost 4 bases, and 23 bases lay between the germline ends.

This clonotype has a handful of counts. The chain is built from TRBV28 and TRBJ1-1; 11 bases align to TRBD1. Germline V gene sequence: CDR1 MDHEN, CDR2 SYDVKM. After removal of 5 bases from V and 10 bases from J, the junction contained 0 bases not matched to a gene. The length of the CDR3 is 11 residues. The CDR3 loop is CASSGQGAAFF. DNA of the CDR3: TGTGCCAGCAGTGGACAGGGGGCAGCTTTCTTT.

The chain recombines TRBV12-3 or TRBV12-4 with TRBJ2-4; 7 nucleotides line up with TRBD2. Trimming cost V 4 bases and J 5 bases; bases outside gene matches: 2. There are 13 residues in the CDR3. CDR3 sequence (DNA): TGTGCCAGCAGTTCTAGCGGAGAAAACATTCAGTACTTC. Its protein is CASSSSGENIQYF.

The V and J genes are TRBV29-1 and TRBJ2-5; tentatively, D is TRBD1 (7 bases). CDR1 is SQVTM and CDR2 is ANQGSEA in the germline V gene. V was clipped by 3 bases and J by 3 bases, with 17 bases between them. CDR3 length equals 15 residues. The CDR3 protein is CSVEGVARGEETQYF. DNA for the CDR3: TGCAGCGTTGAGGGGGTCGCCAGGGGGGAAGAGACCCAGTACTTC. Complete variable domain (other parts from reference TRBV29-1 and TRBJ2-5): SAVISQKPSRDICQRGTSLTIQCQVDSQVTMMFWYRQQPGQSLTLIATANQGSEATYESGFVIDKFPISRPNLTFSTLTVSNMSPEDSSIYLCSVEGVARGEETQYFGPGTRLLVL.

This clonotype was seen a handful of times. The gene calls are TRBV7-9 and TRBJ2-2; D assignment may be TRBD1 or TRBD2 (6 bases each). Germline lookup yields CDR1 SEHNR and CDR2 FQNEAQ (reference sequence). V was cut by 3 bases and J by 6 bases, with 17 bases left in between. The CDR3 is made up of 16 amino acids. The CDR3 loop reads CASSLLPGAMAGELFF. The CDR3 nucleotides read TGTGCCAGCAGCTTGCTCCCGGGGGCTATGGCCGGGGAGCTGTTTTTT.

As concerns this clonotype: The conserved phenylalanine or tryptophan is not found at the CDR3 terminus, so this likely reflects a read error. V is TRBV7-6 and J is TRBJ2-5; TRBD2 matches at 8 bases. CDR1 and CDR2 (germline): SGHVS, FNYEAQ. The CDR3 consists of 16 residues. The CDR3 reads CATSRGIAGFEETQYL. CDR3 coding DNA: TGTGCCACCAGCAGAGGGATAGCGGGGTTCGAGGAGACCCAGTACCTC.

This clonotype has only a few counts. At one of its ends the junction is not consistent with the germline gene, which may arise from a read error. CDR3 loop: CASSQDTGIGGYAF. CDR3 bases: TGCGCCAGCAGCCAAGATACCGGGATCGGTGGCTACGCCTTC. The chain uses TRBV4-3 and TRBJ1-2; D gene ambiguous. The CDR3 has 14 amino acids. The V gene's germline CDR1 is LGHNA and CDR2 YSLEER.

The genes are TRBV7-3 and TRBJ2-7; D may be TRBD1 (6 bases). CDR3 size: 13 residues. CDR1 SGHTA and CDR2 FQGTGA come from the germline V gene. Trimming cost V 2 bases and J 6 bases, with 11 bases left between them. The CDR3 region has the DNA TGTGCCAGCAGCTTATTGGGGGCCGGCGAGCAGTACTTC. Translating gives CASSLLGAGEQYF.

V gene TRBV27 combines with J gene TRBJ1-6; D call uncertain. Trimming left V 2 bases short and J 7 bases short, with 18 bases between. This CDR3 is 17 amino acids long. Germline lookup yields CDR1 MNHEY and CDR2 SMNVEV (reference sequence). The CDR3, as DNA: TGTGCCAGCAGTTTAAGGCCACCGGAACAGATAAATTCACCCCTCCACTTT. Protein sequence: CASSLRPPEQINSPLHF.

This clonotype was found many times. CDR3 amino acids: CASSQGTNYGYTF. CDR3 bases: TGTGCCAGCAGCCAAGGGACTAACTATGGCTACACCTTC. The chain recombines TRBV3-1 with TRBJ1-2; no reliable D call. V gave up 1 base and J gave up 0 bases, with 3 bases separating them. Germline assignment: CDR1 LGHDT and CDR2 YNNKEL (reference sequence). The CDR3 is made up of 13 amino acids. The full variable domain, completed using reference TRBV3-1 and TRBJ1-2, is DTAVSQTPKYLVTQMGNDKSIKCEQNLGHDTMYWYKQDSKKFLKIMFSYNNKELIINETVPNRFSPKSPDKAHLNLHINSLELGDSAVYFCASSQGTNYGYTFGSGTRLTVV.

This chain joins TRBV28 and TRBJ2-4; D is unresolved. The CDR3 is made up of 16 amino acids. Trimming cost V 5 bases and J 4 bases, with 18 bases left between them. Germline values: CDR1 MDHEN, CDR2 SYDVKM. The chain's CDR3 is CASSRISRPPKNIQYF. The CDR3 DNA follows: TGTGCCAGCAGTCGAATTAGTCGCCCGCCTAAAAACATTCAGTACTTC.